The 30 T cell receptor beta chains listed next were all sequenced from one sample in a study of blood T cell repertoires in COVID-19. Sequencing used immunoSEQ multiplex PCR; TCRdb keeps in-frame clones, though not all of them. The repertoire consists of hundreds of thousands of clones, with roughly 86% occurring once and the leading ten covering 1.5% to 2%. The sequenced sample was peripheral blood. The source is a woman aged 60 to 75 who had recovered from COVID-19.

In regard to this clone: This specimen includes other DNA sequences encoding the same CDR3. This chain joins TRBV7-2 and TRBJ1-5; D uncertain. V lost 1 base, J lost 4 bases, and 8 bases lay in between. CDR3 length: 14 residues. Germline lookup yields CDR1 SGHTA and CDR2 FQGNSA. The chain's CDR3 is CASSLERGNQPQHF. The CDR3 nucleotides read TGTGCCAGCAGCTTAGAGCGCGGAAATCAGCCCCAGCATTTT.

This sequence joins TRBV6-6 and TRBJ1-2, with TRBD1 matching 10 bases. The CDR3 length is 17 residues. V trimming: 5 bases; J trimming: 6 bases; junction bases outside the gene matches: 15. From germline, CDR1 is MNHNY and CDR2 SVGAGI (reference sequence). The CDR3 sequence is CASSPSPFGTGVNGYTF. CDR3 sequence (DNA): TGTGCCAGCAGTCCATCCCCCTTCGGGACAGGGGTCAATGGCTACACCTTC.

V is TRBV11-3 and J is TRBJ2-3, with 7 positions matching TRBD1. Germline-derived CDR1 and CDR2 are SGHNT and YENEEA. The V segment lost 1 base and the J segment 2 bases; nucleotides outside the gene matches: 3. This CDR3 comprises 15 residues. The CDR3 DNA sequence: TGTGCCAGCAGCTTAGGACAGGGCTCCACAGATACGCAGTATTTT. Translated, it gives CASSLGQGSTDTQYF. Complete variable domain (other parts from reference TRBV11-3 and TRBJ2-3): EAGVVQSPRYKIIEKKQPVAFWCNPISGHNTLYWYLQNLGQGPELLIRYENEEAVDDSQLPKDRFSAERLKGVDSTLKIQPAELGDSAVYLCASSLGQGSTDTQYFGPGTRLTVL.

The V call is TRBV19, the J call TRBJ2-7, with 8 bases aligning to TRBD2. V lost 0 bases and J lost 6; bases outside the gene matches: 7. CDR1 is LNHDA and CDR2 is SQIVND in the germline V gene (reference sequence). The CDR3 is 15 amino acids. The CDR3 DNA reads as TGTGCCAGTAGTATAGAGGTAGGACTAGCAGGCGAGCAGTACTTC. Translation: CASSIEVGLAGEQYF.

The J gene is TRBJ2-7, the V gene TRBV2; 7 nucleotides line up with TRBD1. After removal of 6 bases from V and 6 bases from J, the junction contained 8 bases not matched to a gene. Germline CDR1 SNHLY, CDR2 FYNNEI. This CDR3 is built from 13 residues. The CDR3 spells CASRTGMGSEQYF. CDR3 DNA: TGTGCCAGCAGGACAGGGATGGGGTCCGAGCAGTACTTC. The full variable domain, rest sourced from reference TRBV2 and TRBJ2-7, is EPEVTQTPSHQVTQMGQEVILRCVPISNHLYFYWYRQILGQKVEFLVSFYNNEISEKSEIFDDQFSVERPDGSNFTLKIRSTKLEDSAMYFCASRTGMGSEQYFGPGTRLTVT.

This clone has only one observation. V is TRBV5-6 and J is TRBJ2-1, with D possibly being TRBD2 (7 bases). Deletions cut 4 bases from V and 7 bases from J, with 12 bases between. This CDR3 region has 13 residues. Germline values: CDR1 SGHDT, CDR2 YYEEEE. CDR3 nucleotide sequence: TGTGCCAGCAGCCGGGGGGCTGGGAATGAGCAGTTCTTC. Its translation is CASSRGAGNEQFF. Full variable domain (rest looked up from reference TRBV5-6 and TRBJ2-1): DAGVTQSPTHLIKTRGQQVTLRCSPKSGHDTVSWYQQALGQGPQFIFQYYEEEERQRGNFPDRFSGHQFPNYSSELNVNALLLGDSALYLCASSRGAGNEQFFGPGTRLTVL.

The CDR3 loop reads CASTISPVNYEQYF. The CDR3 DNA sequence: TGTGCCAGCACGATTTCCCCAGTAAACTACGAGCAGTACTTC. This chain connects TRBV6-1 to TRBJ2-7; D is undetermined. This CDR3 region has 14 residues. Germline V CDR1 and CDR2: MNHNS, SASEGT. V was shortened by 7 bases and J by 3 bases, with 16 bases between the two germline ends.

The chain employs TRBV7-9 and TRBJ1-2; TRBD1 is a possible D gene (5 bases). Germline CDR1 reads SEHNR; CDR2 reads FQNEAQ (reference sequence). There are 14 residues in the CDR3. The V and J ends lost 1 base and 7 bases respectively, with 13 bases between them. This chain's CDR3 is CASSLGPREVGYTF. The CDR3 DNA reads TGTGCCAGCAGCTTAGGACCCAGGGAAGTTGGCTACACCTTC.

The gene calls are TRBV2 and TRBJ2-7; 8 nucleotides align to TRBD1. Germline values: CDR1 SNHLY, CDR2 FYNNEI. With V trimmed by 10 bases and J by 6 bases, 11 bases remained unmatched. The CDR3 runs 13 residues. CDR3 protein: CATNIQGGGEQYF. Written as DNA, the CDR3 is TGTGCCACCAATATACAGGGGGGCGGCGAGCAGTACTTC.

This clone appeared a few times. The gene calls are TRBV5-1 and TRBJ2-3; D remains unclear. The CDR3 spans 14 residues. CDR1 is SGHRS and CDR2 is YFSETQ in the germline V gene. V was shortened by 2 bases and J by 2 bases, with 9 bases between the two germline ends. The CDR3 coding sequence is TGCGCCAGCAGCTTTGGGCAGGACACAGATACGCAGTATTTT. Its translation: CASSFGQDTDTQYF.

The table lists this clone with a few counts. The chain joins TRBV7-9 to TRBJ1-2; maybe TRBD1 (6 bases). V lost 5 bases and J lost 8, with 24 bases in between. The CDR3 has 16 residues. Germline V gives CDR1 SEHNR, CDR2 FQNEAQ (reference sequence). CDR3 loop: CASSPTRGPREEGYTF. As DNA, the CDR3 is TGTGCCAGCAGCCCAACCAGGGGACCCCGAGAAGAGGGCTACACCTTC.

The chain combines TRBV4-3 with TRBJ1-5; perhaps TRBD1 as D (5 bases). The CDR3 runs 14 residues. Looked up from germline, CDR1 is LGHNA and CDR2 is YSLEER. Trimming cost V 1 base and J 8 bases, with 12 bases left between them. The CDR3 here is CASSQVEWGEPQHF. CDR3 in DNA: TGCGCCAGCAGCCAAGTTGAGTGGGGCGAGCCCCAGCATTTT.

V gene TRBV1 combines with J gene TRBJ2-7; no DNA check was done on the table's D call, TRBD2. TRBV1 is deemed a pseudogene. The CDR3 length is 13 residues. The chain's CDR3 is CTSSHRDSPRQYF. In DNA, the CDR3 is TGCACCAGCAGCCATCGGGACTCCCCGAGGCAGTACTTC.

The chain links TRBV5-1 to TRBJ2-3, with 10 bases aligning to TRBD2. There are 14 residues in the CDR3. The junction had 3 bases not matched to a gene; V was cut back by 2 bases and J by 6 bases. CDR1 and CDR2 (germline): SGHRS, YFSETQ. Here the CDR3 reads CASSFTSGDDTQYF. The CDR3 region has the DNA TGCGCCAGCAGCTTCACTAGCGGGGATGATACGCAGTATTTT.

This chain uses TRBV19 with TRBJ2-6; 9 nucleotides line up with TRBD2. Germline CDR1 LNHDA, CDR2 SQIVND (reference sequence). The CDR3 is 19 residues long. Trimming took 8 bases from V and 0 from J; bases not matched to a gene: 14. The CDR3 protein is CASRKRGAQSLSGANVLTF. The CDR3 nucleotides are TGTGCCAGTCGAAAGCGGGGGGCCCAGTCCCTCTCTGGGGCCAACGTCCTGACTTTC.

The rearrangement joins TRBV28 to TRBJ2-7; TRBD1 agrees at 7 bases. CDR1 MDHEN and CDR2 SYDVKM come from the germline V gene. The J segment lost 2 bases and the V segment lost 5 bases, leaving 6 bases of the junction unmatched. This CDR3 has 14 residues. The CDR3 sequence: CASSIQGPPYEQYF. Written as DNA, the CDR3 is TGTGCCAGCAGTATACAGGGGCCCCCCTACGAGCAGTACTTC.

CDR3 nucleotide sequence: TGCGCCAGCAGCCTCCAAGGTCGGGCAGATACGCAGTATTTT. Residues: CASSLQGRADTQYF. V is TRBV5-1 and J is TRBJ2-3; unclear D gene. The CDR3 is 14 amino acids. Germline V gene sequence: CDR1 SGHRS, CDR2 YFSETQ. Trimming took off 4 bases at V and 4 bases at J, with 13 bases between the two ends.

The rearrangement joins TRBV5-1 to TRBJ2-1; 10 positions match TRBD2. V trimming: 1 base; J trimming: 6 bases; junction bases outside the gene matches: 4. The CDR3 loop spans 15 amino acids. Germline loops: CDR1 SGHRS, CDR2 YFSETQ. The CDR3 is CASSLSGGATNEQFF. CDR3 nucleotide sequence: TGCGCCAGCAGCTTGAGCGGGGGGGCGACCAATGAGCAGTTCTTC. Variable domain in full (rest from reference TRBV5-1 and TRBJ2-1): KAGVTQTPRYLIKTRGQQVTLSCSPISGHRSVSWYQQTPGQGLQFLFEYFSETQRNKGNFPGRFSGRQFSNSRSEMNVSTLELGDSALYLCASSLSGGATNEQFFGPGTRLTVL.

The chain combines TRBV3-1 (or the pseudogene TRBV3-2) with TRBJ2-7, with 10 bases fitting TRBD1. This CDR3 is 16 amino acids long. Germline lookup yields CDR1 LGHDT and CDR2 YNNKEL (reference sequence). Germline trimming cut 0 bases from V and 4 bases from J; bases unmatched to any gene: 6. This chain's CDR3 is CASSQDQWTGGYEQYF. The CDR3 DNA is TGTGCCAGCAGCCAAGATCAGTGGACAGGGGGTTACGAGCAGTACTTC.

J is TRBJ1-1 and V is TRBV9; no reliable D call. Trimming shortened V by 4 bases and J by 2 bases, and 18 bases separated the two germline ends. There are 16 residues in the CDR3. The germline gives CDR1 SGDLS, CDR2 YYNGEE. In DNA form, the CDR3 reads TGTGCCAGCAGCCCCCCGGGGTCATCTATTAACACTGAAGCTTTCTTT. It encodes CASSPPGSSINTEAFF. Using reference TRBV9 and TRBJ1-1 for the parts outside the CDR3, the full variable domain is DSGVTQTPKHLITATGQRVTLRCSPRSGDLSVYWYQQSLDQGLQFLIQYYNGEERAKGNILERFSAQQFPDLHSELNLSSLELGDSALYFCASSPPGSSINTEAFFGQGTRLTVV.

The chain employs TRBV5-4 and TRBJ2-2, with TRBD1 identical over 9 bases. The V and J ends lost 5 bases and 1 base, in that order; junction bases with no gene match: 6. From germline, CDR1 is SGHNT and CDR2 YYREEE (reference sequence). The CDR3 is 16 residues long. CDR3 bases: TGTGCCAGCAGACCAGGGACAGGGCGGAACACCGGGGAGCTGTTTTTT. This translates into CASRPGTGRNTGELFF.

The gene calls are TRBV9 and TRBJ2-2; D might be TRBD1 (6 bases). The CDR3 length is 17 residues. The V end lost 3 bases, the J end lost 4 bases, and 19 bases lay between the germline ends. The V gene's germline CDR1 is SGDLS and CDR2 YYNGEE. CDR3 protein: CASSESTGTSFTGELFF. In nucleotides, the CDR3 is TGTGCCAGCAGCGAATCGACCGGGACATCGTTCACCGGGGAGCTGTTTTTT. Full variable domain (outside the CDR3, taken from reference TRBV9 and TRBJ2-2): DSGVTQTPKHLITATGQRVTLRCSPRSGDLSVYWYQQSLDQGLQFLIQYYNGEERAKGNILERFSAQQFPDLHSELNLSSLELGDSALYFCASSESTGTSFTGELFFGEGSRLTVL.

The genes are TRBV19 and TRBJ2-7; 9 bases fit TRBD1. The CDR3 spans 17 residues. CDR1 LNHDA and CDR2 SQIVND come from the germline V gene (reference sequence). Trimming at V came to 5 bases and at J to 2 bases, leaving 13 bases not matched to a gene. The CDR3 sequence is CASSAQTQGAATYEQYF. CDR3 nucleotide sequence: TGTGCCAGTAGTGCTCAAACACAGGGGGCTGCTACCTACGAGCAGTACTTC.

V and J are TRBV18 and TRBJ1-4; D remains unclear. The V and J ends lost 3 bases and 8 bases respectively, with 13 bases between them. Germline assignment: CDR1 KGHSH and CDR2 LQKENI. The CDR3 is made up of 14 amino acids. As DNA, the CDR3 is TGTGCCAGCTCACCTTTCAGTAGAGGGGAAAAACTGTTTTTT. This encodes CASSPFSRGEKLFF.

The V gene is TRBV27, the J gene TRBJ2-7, with 9 nucleotides matching TRBD1. The CDR3 loop spans 16 amino acids. V gave up 5 bases and J gave up 0 bases; unmatched junction bases: 8. CDR1 and CDR2 (germline): MNHEY, SMNVEV (reference sequence). The CDR3 sequence is CASSPDRGSSSYEQYF. In nucleotides, the CDR3 is TGTGCCAGCAGTCCGGACAGGGGCTCTAGCTCCTACGAGCAGTACTTC.

The rearrangement joins TRBV28 to TRBJ2-7; D uncertain. Germline V lookup: CDR1 MDHEN, CDR2 SYDVKM. The CDR3 contains 13 residues. Deletions cut 1 base from V and 7 bases from J, with 11 bases between. The CDR3 region is CASSLSAWPEQYF. CDR3 DNA: TGTGCCAGCAGTTTATCTGCCTGGCCAGAGCAGTACTTC.

This clone was counted a single time. V is TRBV7-3 and J is TRBJ2-3, with 9 nucleotides matching TRBD1. This CDR3 contains 15 residues. The trim removed 4 bases at V and 5 bases at J, leaving 7 bases unmatched. CDR1 and CDR2 (germline): SGHTA, FQGTGA. The CDR3 protein is CASSSTGQGGDTQYF. CDR3 in DNA: TGTGCCAGCAGCTCGACGGGACAGGGAGGAGATACGCAGTATTTT. The variable domain in full, with the rest retrieved from reference TRBV7-3 and TRBJ2-3, is GAGVSQTPSNKVTEKGKYVELRCDPISGHTALYWYRQSLGQGPEFLIYFQGTGAADDSGLPNDRFFAVRPEGSVSTLKIQRTERGDSAVYLCASSSTGQGGDTQYFGPGTRLTVL.

This clone was counted once. As DNA, the CDR3 is TGTGCCAGCAGCTTAGGCGGGACAGACCTTTACGAGCAGTACTTC. Translated: CASSLGGTDLYEQYF. The V and J genes are TRBV7-2 and TRBJ2-7, with D possibly being TRBD1 (7 bases). CDR1 and CDR2 from the germline V gene are SGHTA and FQGNSA. The CDR3 totals 15 residues. Trimming removed 1 base at V and 4 bases at J, with 14 bases between.

The chain combines TRBV6-2 or TRBV6-3 with TRBJ2-1; 10 bases are shared with TRBD1. The germline CDR1 and CDR2 sequences are MNHEY and SVGEGT. With V trimmed by 7 bases and J by 6 bases, 18 bases remained unmatched. CDR3 length equals 18 residues. CDR3 bases: TGTGCCAGCATCCCTCTCCCTGGCCGGGACAGGGGTAGCAATGAGCAGTTCTTC. It yields the protein CASIPLPGRDRGSNEQFF.

The V and J genes are TRBV27 and TRBJ2-5; 9 nucleotides agree with TRBD2. V gave up 5 bases and J gave up 4 bases; unmatched junction bases: 20. CDR3 length: 19 residues. The germline V gene has CDR1 MNHEY and CDR2 SMNVEV (reference sequence). The CDR3 DNA reads as TGTGCCAGCAGTCCCTTGCCAAGGGTAGCGGGGGAAATAACAGAGACCCAGTACTTC. It is translated as CASSPLPRVAGEITETQYF.